The clone carrying this TCR beta chain occurred a few times. Between the trimmed V and J ends, which lost 1 base and 3 bases, there was a span of 9 bases. The length of the CDR3 is 14 residues. Germline V gene data show CDR1 as LGHDT and CDR2 as YNNKEL (reference sequence). This sample was included in a study of blood T cell repertoires in COVID-19. In the study overall: Samples of COVID-19 (acute and convalescent) were obtained from the United States, Italy and Spain.

Authors' processing steps: Estimates of nucleated cell counts were drawn from the amplification of reference gene primers. Only in-frame clones appear in the TCRdb table, and some are missing; sequencing was by immunoSEQ multiplex PCR. The V and J calls and clone size were taken over from that table, and D and trimming were inferred from the DNA. The table records some 120,000 clones, 75% to 85% of them present only once. Sequencing was done on a sample of peripheral blood. This chain connects TRBV3-1 (or the pseudogene TRBV3-2) to TRBJ1-2; D uncertain. The sequence came from a man in his 70s with acute or convalescent COVID-19. The CDR3 DNA reads as TGTGCCAGCAGCCAAGGTACCACAGACTATGGCTACACCTTC. It codes for CASSQGTTDYGYTF.